The 25 T cell receptor beta chains listed next were all sequenced from one sample in a study of PD-1 blockade in mismatch repair-deficient tumors. Assay used: immunoSEQ multiplex PCR; TCRdb lists only in-frame clones, some missing. The sample includes tens of thousands of clones, around 89% of them seen just once. Sequencing used peripheral blood, obtained 52 weeks after starting pembrolizumab. The receptors were sampled from an adult with mismatch repair-deficient cancer.

The chain links TRBV19 to TRBJ1-2; no clear D gene. The germline V and J ends were trimmed by 1 base and 10 bases, with 7 bases remaining between them. In germline, CDR1 is LNHDA, CDR2 SQIVND (reference sequence). The CDR3 runs to 11 residues. The CDR3 DNA follows: TGTGCCAGTAGTATAGGGACCTCCTACACCTTC. Protein sequence: CASSIGTSYTF.

The chain is built from TRBV5-1 and TRBJ1-3; possibly TRBD1 for D (5 bases). The CDR3 loop spans 14 amino acids. Trimming took off 4 bases at V and 1 base at J, with 9 bases between the two ends. Germline CDR1 and CDR2: SGHRS and YFSETQ. In DNA, the CDR3 is TGCGCCAGCAGCCCCGAGGGGTCTGGAAACACCATATATTTT. Translating gives CASSPEGSGNTIYF.

The chain links TRBV28 to TRBJ2-1; D is ambiguous. The CDR3 extends over 14 amino acids. Germline CDR1 MDHEN, CDR2 SYDVKM. V was shortened by 3 bases and J by 4 bases, with 10 bases between the two germline ends. As DNA, the CDR3 is TGTGCCAGCAGTTTGTGGATACCTTACAATGAGCAGTTCTTC. Encoded protein: CASSLWIPYNEQFF.

The rearrangement links TRBV6-5 to TRBJ1-2; D gene unclear. Germline V gives CDR1 MNHEY, CDR2 SVGAGI. Deletions cut 6 bases from V and 2 bases from J, with 13 bases between. This CDR3 contains 14 residues. CDR3 residues: CASRPPTGNYGYTF. In nucleotides, the CDR3 is TGTGCCAGCAGACCACCGACGGGGAACTATGGCTACACCTTC.

The V call is TRBV12-2, the J call TRBJ1-4; whether TRBD1, the table's D call, matches the DNA was not checked. TRBV12-2 is a listed pseudogene. This CDR3 region has 14 residues. The DNA of the CDR3 is TGTGCAAGTCGCCTCTGGGGCCTGGGAGAAAAACTGTTTTTT. Amino acids: CASRLWGLGEKLFF.

In its sample, this clone ranks as medium-sized (0.01 to 0.1%). J is TRBJ1-1 and V is TRBV29-1; D remains ambiguous. Between the trimmed V and J ends, which lost 0 bases and 11 bases, there was a span of 16 bases. Germline V gives CDR1 SQVTM, CDR2 ANQGSEA. This CDR3 contains 13 residues. CDR3 nucleotides: TGCAGCGTTGAAGATGTGAGAAGATTGGAGGCTTTCTTT. This sequence encodes CSVEDVRRLEAFF.

This clone was seen once. This sequence joins TRBV12-5 and TRBJ2-2; 7 bases fit TRBD1. This CDR3 is 16 amino acids long. CDR1 and CDR2 (germline): LGHNT, FRNRAP. The J segment lost 6 bases and the V segment lost 5 bases, leaving 12 bases of the junction unmatched. This CDR3 is CASGPWDSLEPGELFF. DNA of the CDR3: TGTGCTAGTGGTCCCTGGGACAGCCTGGAACCCGGGGAGCTGTTTTTT.

The chain recombines TRBV7-2 with TRBJ2-3; TRBD1 matches 7 bases. After removal of 0 bases from V and 5 bases from J, the junction contained 5 bases not matched to a gene. CDR3 length: 15 residues. Germline V gene sequence: CDR1 SGHTA, CDR2 FQGNSA. CDR3 sequence: CASSLAANRGDTQYF. As DNA, the CDR3 is TGTGCCAGCAGCTTAGCAGCTAACAGGGGAGATACGCAGTATTTT.

The V gene is TRBV6-5, the J gene TRBJ1-5; D is ambiguous. The V gene's germline CDR1 is MNHEY and CDR2 SVGAGI. This CDR3 is built from 14 residues. V was trimmed by 5 bases and J by 2 bases, leaving 10 bases between them. The CDR3 DNA follows: TGTGCCAGCAGTCTTCTCTCCGGCAATCAGCCCCAGCATTTT. It translates to CASSLLSGNQPQHF.

V is TRBV29-1 and J is TRBJ2-7; 9 nucleotides align to TRBD2. J gave up 0 bases and V 5 bases, and 8 bases lay outside the gene matches. Germline assignment: CDR1 SQVTM and CDR2 ANQGSEA. The CDR3 runs to 15 residues. The CDR3 nucleotides are TGCAGCGTTACTGGAGCGGGAGGAAACTCCTACGAGCAGTACTTC. It yields the protein CSVTGAGGNSYEQYF.

The gene calls are TRBV4-1 and TRBJ2-3; 10 nucleotides agree with TRBD2. Germline CDR1 and CDR2: MGHRA and YSYEKL. The trim removed 1 base at V and 0 bases at J, leaving 4 bases unmatched. This CDR3 spans 17 amino acids. Here the CDR3 DNA reads TGCGCCAGCAGCCAAGCCGAGACTAGCGGGAGCACAGATACGCAGTATTTT. Residues: CASSQAETSGSTDTQYF.

The V and J genes are TRBV12-2 and TRBJ2-7; the table's D gene call, TRBD1, was not cross checked with the DNA. TRBV12-2 is tagged as a pseudogene. The CDR3 loop spans 13 amino acids. This CDR3 reads CASRWDKGYEQYF. CDR3 in DNA: TGTGCAAGTCGGTGGGACAAGGGGTACGAGCAGTACTTC.

This clone was seen only a few times. The chain is built from TRBV10-1 and TRBJ1-5; D gene unclear. The V end lost 3 bases, the J end lost 6 bases, and 6 bases lay between the germline ends. The germline V gene has CDR1 WNHNN and CDR2 SYGVQD (reference sequence). CDR3 length equals 12 residues. CDR3 protein: CASSDSSQPQHF. In DNA, the CDR3 is TGCGCCAGCAGTGATTCAAGTCAGCCCCAGCATTTT.

As DNA, the CDR3 is TGTGCCAGCAGCGTCGGACATTCCAACACTGAAGCTTTCTTT. Residues: CASSVGHSNTEAFF. This chain joins TRBV9 and TRBJ1-1, with a weak D call TRBD1 (5 bases). Germline assignment: CDR1 SGDLS and CDR2 YYNGEE. This CDR3 is 14 amino acids long. V was shortened by 2 bases and J by 2 bases, with 10 bases between the two germline ends. The complete variable domain, with remaining parts taken from reference TRBV9 and TRBJ1-1, reads DSGVTQTPKHLITATGQRVTLRCSPRSGDLSVYWYQQSLDQGLQFLIQYYNGEERAKGNILERFSAQQFPDLHSELNLSSLELGDSALYFCASSVGHSNTEAFFGQGTRLTVV.

V usage is TRBV19 and J usage is TRBJ1-2; 9 nucleotides agree with TRBD1. V lost 0 bases to trimming and J lost 7 bases; unmatched junction nucleotides: 6. The germline V gene encodes CDR1 LNHDA and CDR2 SQIVND (reference sequence). The CDR3 covers 15 residues. CDR3 residues: CASSIDSQGAIGYTF. The CDR3 region has the DNA TGTGCCAGTAGTATAGATTCACAGGGGGCGATTGGCTACACCTTC. Variable domain in full (rest from reference TRBV19 and TRBJ1-2): DGGITQSPKYLFRKEGQNVTLSCEQNLNHDAMYWYRQDPGQGLRLIYYSQIVNDFQKGDIAEGYSVSREKKESFPLTVTSAQKNPTAFYLCASSIDSQGAIGYTFGSGTRLTVV.

This chain connects TRBV19 to TRBJ2-7; TRBD1 might be the D (5 bases). From germline, CDR1 is LNHDA and CDR2 SQIVND (reference sequence). This CDR3 spans 13 amino acids. V lost 3 bases, J lost 1 base, and 7 bases lay in between. The chain's CDR3 is CASSMTASYEQYF. The CDR3 DNA is TGTGCCAGTAGTATGACAGCTTCCTACGAGCAGTACTTC.

This rearrangement joins TRBV2 to TRBJ2-7; no definite D call. Trimming stripped 7 bases from V and 4 bases from J, with 14 bases between. This CDR3 has 13 amino acids. Germline V gene lookup returns CDR1 SNHLY and CDR2 FYNNEI. The CDR3, as DNA: TGTGCCAGCACCCTATACGTTGAATACGAGCAGTACTTC. Translating it yields CASTLYVEYEQYF.

V and J are TRBV18 and TRBJ1-1; tentatively, D is TRBD1 (5 bases). The CDR3 extends over 17 amino acids. V lost 6 bases, J lost 0 bases, and 20 bases lay in between. Per the germline V gene, CDR1 is KGHSH and CDR2 is LQKENI. The CDR3 loop reads CASSLGGARDLNTEAFF. In DNA, the CDR3 is TGTGCCAGCTCGCTGGGAGGGGCCAGGGACTTGAACACTGAAGCTTTCTTT.

In this sample, this clone turned up once. This rearrangement joins TRBV19 to TRBJ2-1; 10 positions agree with TRBD1. The CDR3 loop spans 15 amino acids. Germline-derived CDR1 and CDR2 are LNHDA and SQIVND (reference sequence). V gave up 5 bases and J gave up 10 bases; unmatched junction bases: 11. CDR3 amino acids: CASSFGTGVRIEQFF. CDR3 coding DNA: TGTGCCAGTAGTTTCGGGACAGGGGTAAGGATAGAGCAGTTCTTC.

This chain uses TRBV9 with TRBJ2-1; either TRBD1 or TRBD2 may fit D (5 bases each). The CDR3 is 15 residues long. Germline V gives CDR1 SGDLS, CDR2 YYNGEE. V was clipped by 7 bases and J by 5 bases, with 19 bases between them. The CDR3 is CASAAWGPTHNEQFF. The CDR3 DNA reads TGTGCCAGCGCTGCCTGGGGACCGACCCACAATGAGCAGTTCTTC. Based on the CDR3 plus reference TRBV9 and TRBJ2-1, the full variable domain is DSGVTQTPKHLITATGQRVTLRCSPRSGDLSVYWYQQSLDQGLQFLIQYYNGEERAKGNILERFSAQQFPDLHSELNLSSLELGDSALYFCASAAWGPTHNEQFFGPGTRLTVL.

V gene TRBV5-1 combines with J gene TRBJ2-2; D is perhaps TRBD1 (5 bases). The CDR3 is 15 amino acids. V gave up 2 bases and J gave up 4 bases, with 12 bases separating them. Looked up from germline, CDR1 is SGHRS and CDR2 is YFSETQ. CDR3 sequence reads: CASSFKAGSTGELFF. The CDR3, as DNA: TGCGCCAGCAGCTTTAAGGCAGGGTCCACCGGGGAGCTGTTTTTT.

The chain employs TRBV11-3 and TRBJ2-2; the D is unclear. V gave up 0 bases and J gave up 0 bases, with 8 bases separating them. This CDR3 spans 16 amino acids. CDR1 is SGHNT and CDR2 is YENEEA in the germline V gene. CDR3 in amino acids: CASSLEGASNTGELFF. For the CDR3, the DNA is TGTGCCAGCAGCTTAGAGGGCGCTTCGAACACCGGGGAGCTGTTTTTT.

The V and J genes are TRBV4-3 and TRBJ2-2; unclear D gene. CDR3 length: 16 amino acids. The germline V and J ends were trimmed by 5 bases and 0 bases, with 13 bases remaining between them. Germline lookup yields CDR1 LGHNA and CDR2 YSLEER. CDR3 nucleotide sequence: TGCGCCAGCAGCTATCAGACGACCGCGAACACCGGGGAGCTGTTTTTT. It is translated as CASSYQTTANTGELFF.

V gene TRBV5-1 combines with J gene TRBJ2-5, with no clear D. Germline V gene sequence: CDR1 SGHRS, CDR2 YFSETQ. Between the trimmed V and J ends, which lost 2 bases and 4 bases, there was a span of 9 bases. The CDR3 spans 13 residues. CDR3 DNA sequence: TGCGCCAGCAGCTTATGGGTCGGAGAGACCCAGTACTTC. Translated, it gives CASSLWVGETQYF. The full variable domain, with the rest looked up from reference TRBV5-1 and TRBJ2-5, is KAGVTQTPRYLIKTRGQQVTLSCSPISGHRSVSWYQQTPGQGLQFLFEYFSETQRNKGNFPGRFSGRQFSNSRSEMNVSTLELGDSALYLCASSLWVGETQYFGPGTRLLVL.

The chain is built from TRBV30 and TRBJ2-1; 7 bases agree with TRBD2. The V gene's germline CDR1 is GTSNPN and CDR2 SVGIG (reference sequence). The CDR3 has 16 residues. J lost 3 bases, V lost 0 bases, and 8 bases had no gene match. In nucleotides, the CDR3 is TGTGCCTGGAGTGTCCTGCTAGCGGAGAGCTACAATGAGCAGTTCTTC. This translates into CAWSVLLAESYNEQFF.